These 25 T cell receptor beta chains were all obtained from the same sample, sequenced in a study of siplizumab effects on memory and regulatory T cells. Some clones are missing from TCRdb's copy, which holds only in-frame ones; the method was immunoSEQ multiplex PCR. Here the sample spans over 95,000 clones, just under 95% being singletons. Sequenced material: non-Treg CD4+ T cells sorted from blood. These receptors all stem from a human donor in good health.

The chain joins TRBV28 to TRBJ1-5; 8 nucleotides line up with TRBD1. Germline values: CDR1 MDHEN, CDR2 SYDVKM. Trimming at V came to 6 bases and at J to 0 bases, leaving 10 bases not matched to a gene. The CDR3 is 17 amino acids. The CDR3 sequence is CASSVTQGAHSNQPQHF. The CDR3 DNA sequence: TGTGCCAGCAGCGTAACCCAGGGGGCCCATAGCAATCAGCCCCAGCATTTT.

The chain is built from TRBV11-3 and TRBJ1-6; TRBD1 matches 8 bases. The germline V gene has CDR1 SGHNT and CDR2 YENEEA. V gave up 5 bases and J gave up 7 bases; unmatched junction bases: 4. The CDR3 sequence is 14 residues long. The CDR3 spells CASSAGTGNSPLHF. CDR3 bases: TGTGCCAGCAGCGCCGGGACAGGAAATTCACCCCTCCACTTT.

This chain connects TRBV6-5 to TRBJ1-6, with D possibly matching TRBD1 (5 bases). This CDR3 spans 14 amino acids. The germline V gene has CDR1 MNHEY and CDR2 SVGAGI. Trimming pared 7 bases from V and 13 bases from J, leaving 20 bases between. The CDR3 DNA reads TGTGCCAGCACCCGCTTGGGGCCCCGGTTGCCCCTCCACTTT. Translation: CASTRLGPRLPLHF.

With respect to this clone: The same CDR3 arises from other DNA sequences in this sample as well. CDR3 in amino acids: CASSLLQDYGYTF. The DNA for the CDR3 is TGTGCCAGCAGCTTGTTGCAGGACTATGGCTACACCTTC. V usage is TRBV7-9 and J usage is TRBJ1-2; D is ambiguous. There are 13 residues in the CDR3. Germline V gene data show CDR1 as SEHNR and CDR2 as FQNEAQ (reference sequence). The V end was cut by 3 bases, the J end by 3 bases, with 8 bases between.

J is TRBJ1-2 and V is TRBV4-3, with D uncertain. Germline CDR1 LGHNA, CDR2 YSLEER. Trimming pared 0 bases from V and 4 bases from J, leaving 6 bases between. This CDR3 has 13 residues. CDR3 residues: CASSQDQSYGYTF. In DNA, the CDR3 is TGCGCCAGCAGCCAAGATCAGAGCTATGGCTACACCTTC.

The chain has TRBV28 and TRBJ2-3; a possible D gene is TRBD2 (6 bases). With 3 bases removed from V and 1 base from J, the gap between germline ends came to 23 bases. The CDR3 sequence is 19 residues long. CDR1 MDHEN and CDR2 SYDVKM come from the germline V gene. The CDR3 DNA reads as TGTGCCAGCAGTTTTGTGGGCGGGGCTACTGCCATCGGCACAGATACGCAGTATTTT. Translation gives CASSFVGGATAIGTDTQYF.

This chain links TRBV19 with TRBJ1-6, with a tentative D call TRBD1 (6 bases). Deletions cut 4 bases from V and 6 bases from J, with 10 bases between. This CDR3 is built from 14 residues. In germline, CDR1 is LNHDA, CDR2 SQIVND (reference sequence). The CDR3 sequence is CASSTQGSNSPLHF. The CDR3 DNA sequence: TGTGCCAGTAGTACTCAGGGGTCTAATTCACCCCTCCACTTT.

The chain employs TRBV11-3 and TRBJ1-6; D not certain. The CDR3 sequence is 15 residues long. V was cut by 4 bases and J by 1 base, with 8 bases left in between. Germline lookup yields CDR1 SGHNT and CDR2 YENEEA. For the CDR3, the DNA is TGTGCCAGCAGCTGGAGGGTATCCTATAATTCACCCCTCCACTTT. Protein product: CASSWRVSYNSPLHF.

The gene calls are TRBV7-2 and TRBJ1-6; D is ambiguous. The CDR3 sequence is 13 residues long. V shed 2 bases and J shed 8 bases, with 7 bases lying between them. The germline CDR1 and CDR2 sequences are SGHTA and FQGNSA. In DNA form, the CDR3 reads TGTGCCAGCAGCTTAAGCCGGGATTCACCCCTCCACTTT. Translated, it gives CASSLSRDSPLHF.

The chain joins TRBV14 to TRBJ2-2; D might be TRBD2 (6 bases). The ends were cut back, 1 base at V and 1 base at J, with 13 bases in the middle. Germline values: CDR1 SGHDN, CDR2 FVKESK. The CDR3 extends over 17 amino acids. This chain's CDR3 is CASSQGGGTVNTGELFF. CDR3 in DNA: TGTGCCAGCAGCCAAGGTGGAGGGACGGTGAACACCGGGGAGCTGTTTTTT.

The chain recombines TRBV5-1 with TRBJ2-7, with 8 bases lining up with TRBD1. This CDR3 contains 15 residues. The ends lost 3 bases at V and 2 bases at J; junction bases unmatched: 7. Germline loops: CDR1 SGHRS, CDR2 YFSETQ. In nucleotides, the CDR3 is TGCGCCAGCAGCTCAAAAGACAGGGGACCCTACGAGCAGTACTTC. Encoded protein: CASSSKDRGPYEQYF.

V usage is TRBV6-1 and J usage is TRBJ1-2, with 7 positions matching TRBD1. The germline CDR1 and CDR2 sequences are MNHNS and SASEGT. The ends lost 7 bases at V and 3 bases at J; junction bases unmatched: 11. CDR3 length equals 15 residues. The CDR3 DNA reads as TGTGCCAGCAACACGAGACAGGGCATCCACTATGGCTACACCTTC. Translating it yields CASNTRQGIHYGYTF.

The chain combines TRBV28 with TRBJ2-1, with 7 bases lining up with TRBD2. With V trimmed by 1 base and J by 8 bases, 2 bases remained unmatched. The germline V gene has CDR1 MDHEN and CDR2 SYDVKM. This CDR3 comprises 13 residues. The CDR3 nucleotides are TGTGCCAGCAGTTTATTTCGGGGGGATGAGCAGTTCTTC. It specifies CASSLFRGDEQFF.

The chain links TRBV7-2 to TRBJ2-7, with 8 bases that match TRBD1. This CDR3 comprises 13 residues. Germline V gene sequence: CDR1 SGHTA, CDR2 FQGNSA. V lost 5 bases, J lost 7 bases, and 7 bases stayed unmatched. CDR3 sequence reads: CASSLRQGWEQYF. The CDR3 coding sequence is TGTGCCAGCAGCCTCCGACAGGGGTGGGAGCAGTACTTC. Full variable domain (missing parts from reference TRBV7-2 and TRBJ2-7): GAGVSQSPSNKVTEKGKDVELRCDPISGHTALYWYRQSLGQGLEFLIYFQGNSAPDKSGLPSDRFSAERTGGSVSTLTIQRTQQEDSAVYLCASSLRQGWEQYFGPGTRLTVT.

This sequence joins TRBV7-9 and TRBJ2-1; the D gene could be TRBD1 or TRBD2 (6 bases each). This CDR3 is 16 amino acids long. The germline V and J ends were trimmed by 5 bases and 7 bases, with 21 bases remaining between them. In germline, CDR1 is SEHNR, CDR2 FQNEAQ (reference sequence). In DNA form, the CDR3 reads TGTGCCAGCAGCCCCAGAGGAGGGGGGAACGAGAATGAGCAGTTCTTC. This codes for CASSPRGGGNENEQFF.

This chain links TRBV6-1 with TRBJ1-1; perhaps TRBD1 as D (5 bases). V lost 7 bases and J lost 5, with 14 bases in between. CDR1 MNHNS and CDR2 SASEGT come from the germline V gene. The CDR3 totals 13 residues. In DNA, the CDR3 is TGTGCCAGCACAGGAGGGGTAAAAACTGAAGCTTTCTTT. Its protein product is CASTGGVKTEAFF.

The V call is TRBV15, the J call TRBJ2-1, with unresolved D. Trimming removed 3 bases from V and 8 bases from J, with 17 bases in between. Germline V CDR1 and CDR2: LNHNV, YYDKDF (reference sequence). The CDR3 extends over 15 amino acids. The CDR3 sequence is CATSRGGTASDEQFF. For the CDR3, the DNA is TGTGCCACCAGCAGGGGCGGAACAGCCTCAGATGAGCAGTTCTTC.

The gene calls are TRBV7-9 and TRBJ1-1; D possibly corresponds to TRBD1 (5 bases). The CDR3 extends over 15 amino acids. Germline-derived CDR1 and CDR2 are SEHNR and FQNEAQ (reference sequence). V was cut by 5 bases and J by 1 base, with 14 bases left in between. This CDR3 is CASSRQAQGNTEAFF. DNA for the CDR3: TGTGCCAGCAGCAGACAAGCCCAGGGGAACACTGAAGCTTTCTTT.

The chain employs TRBV4-3 and TRBJ2-3; TRBD2 matches at 12 bases. The germline gives CDR1 LGHNA, CDR2 YSLEER. V was pared by 0 bases and J by 5 bases, with 6 bases of the junction left unmatched. The CDR3 sequence is 17 residues long. CDR3: CASSQDPSGGAGDTQYF. The CDR3 bases are TGCGCCAGCAGCCAAGATCCTAGCGGGGGGGCTGGAGATACGCAGTATTTT.

The rearrangement links TRBV23-1 to TRBJ1-1, with a tentative D call TRBD1 (5 bases). TRBV23-1 is an ORF, and what it does is uncertain. The CDR3 covers 16 residues. With 0 bases removed from V and 1 base from J, the gap between germline ends came to 12 bases. The CDR3 loop reads CASSQSADSPNTEAFF. CDR3 in DNA: TGCGCCAGCAGTCAATCTGCAGACAGCCCGAACACTGAAGCTTTCTTT.

This rearrangement joins TRBV5-1 to TRBJ2-5; D is undetermined. The CDR3 spans 13 residues. Germline-derived CDR1 and CDR2 are SGHRS and YFSETQ. Trimming took 7 bases from V and 2 from J, leaving 12 bases between them. The CDR3 here is CASSSISQETQYF. DNA for the CDR3: TGCGCCAGCTCCAGCATATCACAAGAGACCCAGTACTTC.

The V and J genes are TRBV4-1 and TRBJ1-1, with D possibly matching TRBD1 (6 bases). CDR3 length: 14 amino acids. V was pared by 4 bases and J by 10 bases, with 19 bases between. Germline CDR1 and CDR2: MGHRA and YSYEKL. DNA of the CDR3: TGCGCCAGCAGCCGGGGGGGCCTGGGTCAAGGAGCTTTCTTT. This translates into CASSRGGLGQGAFF.

The chain carries TRBV7-6 and TRBJ1-5; D gene ambiguous. This CDR3 spans 16 amino acids. Germline CDR1 reads SGHVS; CDR2 reads FNYEAQ. Trimming took 5 bases from V and 5 from J, leaving 19 bases between them. CDR3 bases: TGTGCCAGCAGCCCTCTCCCCTCCCGTGTGGATCAGCCCCAGCATTTT. It is translated as CASSPLPSRVDQPQHF.

This chain connects TRBV29-1 to TRBJ2-1; 10 positions match TRBD1. Trimming at V came to 2 bases and at J to 11 bases, leaving 15 bases not matched to a gene. CDR1 is SQVTM and CDR2 is ANQGSEA in the germline V gene. The CDR3 totals 16 residues. The CDR3 nucleotides read TGCAGCGTTGAACACAGAGACAGGGGGCGGACTAGAAAGCAGTTCTTC. It translates to CSVEHRDRGRTRKQFF.

This clone was picked up one time. J is TRBJ2-2 and V is TRBV7-7; TRBD1 matches at 7 bases. Germline loops: CDR1 SSHAT, CDR2 FNYEAQ (reference sequence). The CDR3 extends over 16 amino acids. V lost 5 bases, J lost 2 bases, and 8 bases stayed unmatched. The CDR3: CASSQTGTANTGELFF. In DNA, the CDR3 is TGTGCCAGCAGCCAAACCGGGACAGCTAACACCGGGGAGCTGTTTTTT.